This T cell receptor beta chain was obtained from a study of identical twins. Of note for this clonotype: The antigen remains undetermined.

Regarding the study as a whole: Recombination models fit unrelated individuals' TCR alpha sharing but underestimated twins'. Zero-insertion results could be subject to partial confounding by invariant MAIT and iNKT cells.

The CDR3 has 12 residues. CDR1 and CDR2 from the germline V gene are MNHNY and SVGAGI (reference sequence). TCRdb independently ran MiXCR on the 5' RACE reads; one entry per CDR3 protein. The sample carries around 510,000 distinct CDR3 sequences, 14% recorded once. This sample was also put to use in a study of yellow fever vaccine responses in identical twins. That source reports: Among the twins, the vaccine T cell response reportedly seemed partly convergent and partly personalized.

The chain uses TRBV6-6 and TRBJ1-3; tentatively, D is TRBD1 (6 bases). This sequence was found in a woman in her late teens or twenties in good health. Sequenced material: CD4+ T cells sorted from blood. The DNA of the CDR3 is TGTGCTGGGGGCAGCTCTGGAAACACCATATATTTT. It codes for CAGGSSGNTIYF.